A selection of T cell receptor beta chains follows, all from one sample in a study of vaccination and CD4 T cells after COVID-19. TCRdb ran MiXCR on the PCR reads and lists one entry per CDR3 protein. Among fewer than 15,000 distinct CDR3 sequences listed, roughly a third were seen once. For these receptors, no antigen is known. Material: CD4+ T cells from blood, cultured in vitro. Receptor source: a human donor who had recovered from COVID-19. The CDR3 runs from the conserved cysteine through the conserved F or W. D genes are given only for firm matches. For some rows the clone size is stated as once, few or many, or as a class when expanded; others skip it.

abundance: few
v_gene: TRBV7-6
d_gene: TRBD2
j_gene: TRBJ2-7
CDR3aa: CASSLTSGHEQYF
CDR3nt: TGTGCCAGCAGCTTGACTAGCGGCCACGAGCAGTACTTC

abundance: -
v_gene: TRBV20-1
d_gene: -
j_gene: TRBJ1-6
CDR3aa: CSARSHSGQPPHF
CDR3nt: TGCAGTGCTAGATCCCACTCTGGACAGCCGCCCCACTTT

abundance: -
v_gene: TRBV2
d_gene: -
j_gene: TRBJ2-5
CDR3aa: CASSVRGAETQYF
CDR3nt: TGTGCCAGCAGTGTCAGGGGCGCGGAGACCCAGTACTTC

abundance: -
v_gene: TRBV12-5
d_gene: -
j_gene: TRBJ2-3
CDR3aa: CASGKGLGTDTQYF
CDR3nt: TGTGCTAGTGGCAAGGGACTCGGCACAGATACGCAGTATTTT

abundance: few
v_gene: TRBV18
d_gene: TRBD1
j_gene: TRBJ1-1
CDR3aa: CASSPGTDNEEAFF
CDR3nt: TGTGCCAGCTCACCTGGGACAGACAATGAGGAAGCTTTCTTT

abundance: -
v_gene: TRBV20-1
d_gene: -
j_gene: TRBJ1-5
CDR3aa: CSATDPDQPQHF
CDR3nt: TGCAGTGCTACCGACCCCGATCAGCCCCAGCATTTT

abundance: -
v_gene: TRBV20-1
d_gene: -
j_gene: TRBJ2-3
CDR3aa: CSARDQGRRSDTQYF
CDR3nt: TGCAGTGCTAGAGACCAGGGACGGAGGTCAGATACGCAGTATTTT

abundance: few
v_gene: TRBV6-2/TRBV6-3
d_gene: TRBD2
j_gene: TRBJ2-7
CDR3aa: CASSYSERENKYF
CDR3nt: TGTGCCAGCAGTTACTCGGAGCGGGAGAACAAGTACTTC

abundance: -
v_gene: TRBV6-1
d_gene: TRBD1
j_gene: TRBJ1-1
CDR3aa: CASDRGPNTEAFF
CDR3nt: TGTGCCAGTGACAGGGGCCCAAACACTGAAGCTTTCTTT

abundance: -
v_gene: TRBV7-7
d_gene: -
j_gene: TRBJ2-2
CDR3aa: CASSLDATNTGELFF
CDR3nt: TGTGCCAGCAGCTTAGACGCAACGAACACCGGGGAGCTGTTTTTT

abundance: -
v_gene: TRBV20-1
d_gene: -
j_gene: TRBJ2-3
CDR3aa: CSAPNRASTDTQYF
CDR3nt: TGCAGTGCCCCTAACAGGGCCAGCACAGATACGCAGTATTTT

abundance: -
v_gene: TRBV7-9
d_gene: TRBD2
j_gene: TRBJ2-3
CDR3aa: CASSFGIGLAAADTQYF
CDR3nt: TGTGCCAGCAGCTTTGGGATAGGACTAGCGGCGGCAGATACGCAGTATTTT

abundance: -
v_gene: TRBV6-5
d_gene: TRBD2
j_gene: TRBJ2-7
CDR3aa: CASSYGLAGPYEQYF
CDR3nt: TGTGCCAGCAGCTACGGACTAGCGGGACCCTACGAGCAGTACTTC

abundance: few
v_gene: TRBV2
d_gene: -
j_gene: TRBJ2-2
CDR3aa: CASSESGFRKTGELFF
CDR3nt: TGTGCCAGCAGTGAATCAGGGTTTAGGAAGACCGGGGAGCTGTTTTTT

abundance: -
v_gene: TRBV6-2/TRBV6-3
d_gene: -
j_gene: TRBJ2-1
CDR3aa: CASSPRLGPGEQFF
CDR3nt: TGTGCCAGCAGTCCAAGGCTAGGGCCCGGTGAGCAGTTCTTC

abundance: -
v_gene: TRBV6-1
d_gene: TRBD1
j_gene: TRBJ2-2
CDR3aa: CASSWDRGTGGELFF
CDR3nt: TGTGCCAGCAGCTGGGACAGGGGAACTGGCGGGGAGCTGTTTTTT

abundance: -
v_gene: TRBV20-1
d_gene: TRBD2
j_gene: TRBJ2-3
CDR3aa: CSARDFTSGGTDTQYF
CDR3nt: TGCAGTGCTAGAGACTTTACTAGCGGAGGCACAGATACGCAGTATTTT

abundance: few
v_gene: TRBV15
d_gene: TRBD2
j_gene: TRBJ2-3
CDR3aa: CATSKTSGSTDTQYF
CDR3nt: TGTGCCACCAGCAAAACTAGCGGGAGCACAGATACGCAGTATTTT

abundance: -
v_gene: TRBV28
d_gene: -
j_gene: TRBJ1-1
CDR3aa: CASSPQGRENTEAFF
CDR3nt: TGTGCCAGCAGTCCCCAGGGCAGAGAGAACACTGAAGCTTTCTTT

abundance: few
v_gene: TRBV27
d_gene: -
j_gene: TRBJ2-6
CDR3aa: CASRSGTSGANVLTF
CDR3nt: TGTGCCAGCAGGTCAGGGACGTCTGGGGCCAACGTCCTGACTTTC

abundance: -
v_gene: TRBV28
d_gene: -
j_gene: TRBJ1-2
CDR3aa: CASQGPGALGGYTF
CDR3nt: TGTGCCAGCCAGGGACCAGGGGCCCTCGGCGGCTACACCTTC

abundance: -
v_gene: TRBV7-6
d_gene: -
j_gene: TRBJ2-7
CDR3aa: CASSLGTGPYEQYF
CDR3nt: TGTGCCAGCAGCTTGGGGACGGGACCCTACGAGCAGTACTTC

abundance: -
v_gene: TRBV7-2
d_gene: -
j_gene: TRBJ1-1
CDR3aa: CASSSQGVNTEAFF
CDR3nt: TGTGCCAGCAGCTCGCAGGGTGTGAACACTGAAGCTTTCTTT

abundance: -
v_gene: TRBV28
d_gene: -
j_gene: TRBJ2-3
CDR3aa: CASTVGGTTTDTQYF
CDR3nt: TGTGCCAGCACCGTGGGCGGGACGACGACAGATACGCAGTATTTT

abundance: -
v_gene: TRBV12-3/TRBV12-4
d_gene: TRBD1
j_gene: TRBJ1-6
CDR3aa: CASTDDRGGNSPLHF
CDR3nt: TGTGCCAGCACCGACGACAGGGGAGGCAATTCACCCCTCCACTTT

abundance: few
v_gene: TRBV11-2
d_gene: -
j_gene: TRBJ2-2
CDR3aa: CASSYGRLNTGELFF
CDR3nt: TGTGCCAGCAGCTACGGCAGACTGAACACCGGGGAGCTGTTTTTT

abundance: -
v_gene: TRBV2
d_gene: -
j_gene: TRBJ1-3
CDR3aa: CASNLGQFGNTIYF
CDR3nt: TGTGCCAGCAACCTCGGACAGTTCGGAAACACCATATATTTT

abundance: medium-sized
v_gene: TRBV20-1
d_gene: -
j_gene: TRBJ1-6
CDR3aa: CSATRGNSPLHF
CDR3nt: TGCAGTGCGACACGGGGTAATTCACCCCTCCACTTT

abundance: -
v_gene: TRBV4-3
d_gene: -
j_gene: TRBJ2-7
CDR3aa: CASSQERLALTYEQYF
CDR3nt: TGCGCCAGCAGCCAAGAGCGGCTAGCGTTAACCTACGAGCAGTACTTC

abundance: -
v_gene: TRBV2
d_gene: -
j_gene: TRBJ2-3
CDR3aa: CASTRSFTDTQYF
CDR3nt: TGTGCCAGTACAAGGAGCTTCACAGATACGCAGTATTTT

abundance: -
v_gene: TRBV28
d_gene: TRBD2
j_gene: TRBJ2-3
CDR3aa: CASSWVLAGGTDTQYF
CDR3nt: TGTGCCAGCAGCTGGGTCCTAGCGGGAGGCACAGATACGCAGTATTTT

abundance: few
v_gene: TRBV25-1
d_gene: TRBD2
j_gene: TRBJ2-5
CDR3aa: CASSKLAGVETQYF
CDR3nt: TGTGCCAGCAGCAAATTAGCGGGAGTTGAGACCCAGTACTTC

abundance: -
v_gene: TRBV6-5
d_gene: TRBD2
j_gene: TRBJ2-3
CDR3aa: CASSYSSGGPPDTQYF
CDR3nt: TGTGCCAGCAGTTACTCGAGCGGGGGGCCGCCAGATACGCAGTATTTT

abundance: -
v_gene: TRBV6-2/TRBV6-3
d_gene: TRBD1
j_gene: TRBJ2-6
CDR3aa: CASSYDRGSGANVLTF
CDR3nt: TGTGCCAGCAGTTACGACAGGGGCTCTGGGGCCAACGTCCTGACTTTC

abundance: -
v_gene: TRBV20-1
d_gene: TRBD2
j_gene: TRBJ2-5
CDR3aa: CSAGLVETQYF
CDR3nt: TGCAGTGCTGGACTAGTGGAGACCCAGTACTTC

abundance: -
v_gene: TRBV6-1
d_gene: -
j_gene: TRBJ1-5
CDR3aa: CASTKGTDSNQPQHF
CDR3nt: TGTGCCAGCACAAAAGGGACGGATAGCAATCAGCCCCAGCATTTT

abundance: few
v_gene: TRBV2
d_gene: TRBD1
j_gene: TRBJ1-6
CDR3aa: CASRGNQGASSPLHF
CDR3nt: TGTGCCAGCAGGGGAAACCAGGGGGCTAGTTCACCCCTCCACTTT

abundance: -
v_gene: TRBV6-2/TRBV6-3
d_gene: -
j_gene: TRBJ1-4
CDR3aa: CASSPTGGWTNEKLFF
CDR3nt: TGTGCCAGCAGCCCGACAGGTGGATGGACTAATGAAAAACTGTTTTTT

abundance: -
v_gene: TRBV7-2
d_gene: -
j_gene: TRBJ2-1
CDR3aa: CASSLAPDEQFF
CDR3nt: TGTGCCAGCAGCTTAGCCCCGGATGAGCAGTTCTTC

abundance: -
v_gene: TRBV18
d_gene: -
j_gene: TRBJ1-1
CDR3aa: CASSPVWTENTEAFF
CDR3nt: TGTGCCAGCTCACCAGTCTGGACAGAGAACACTGAAGCTTTCTTT

abundance: few
v_gene: TRBV7-9
d_gene: -
j_gene: TRBJ1-6
CDR3aa: CASSTPSGGNSPLHF
CDR3nt: TGTGCCAGCAGCACTCCAAGCGGGGGTAATTCACCCCTCCACTTT

abundance: -
v_gene: TRBV4-2
d_gene: TRBD2
j_gene: TRBJ2-4
CDR3aa: CASTQVWGGPRGRNIQYF
CDR3nt: TGTGCCAGCACCCAGGTCTGGGGAGGGCCGAGAGGAAGGAACATTCAGTACTTC

abundance: -
v_gene: TRBV7-3
d_gene: -
j_gene: TRBJ1-3
CDR3aa: CASSPDHSPGNTIYF
CDR3nt: TGTGCCAGCAGCCCGGATCACTCACCTGGAAACACCATATATTTT

abundance: -
v_gene: TRBV6-5
d_gene: -
j_gene: TRBJ2-5
CDR3aa: CASSSTSPTREETRYF
CDR3nt: TGTGCCAGCAGTTCGACCTCCCCAACTCGGGAAGAGACCCGGTACTTC

abundance: few
v_gene: TRBV7-2
d_gene: TRBD2
j_gene: TRBJ2-7
CDR3aa: CASSRTSPYEQYF
CDR3nt: TGTGCCAGCAGCCGGACTAGTCCCTACGAGCAGTACTTC

abundance: few
v_gene: TRBV2
d_gene: TRBD1
j_gene: TRBJ1-1
CDR3aa: CASSRQGENTEAFF
CDR3nt: TGTGCCAGCAGTAGACAGGGGGAGAACACTGAAGCTTTCTTT

abundance: few
v_gene: TRBV20-1
d_gene: -
j_gene: TRBJ1-6
CDR3aa: CSALQAGLYNSPLHF
CDR3nt: TGCAGTGCTCTCCAAGCAGGTTTATATAATTCACCCCTCCACTTT

abundance: -
v_gene: TRBV6-5
d_gene: -
j_gene: TRBJ2-1
CDR3aa: CASSYAGKNEQFF
CDR3nt: TGTGCCAGCAGTTACGCAGGGAAAAATGAGCAGTTCTTC

abundance: -
v_gene: TRBV9
d_gene: TRBD1
j_gene: TRBJ1-5
CDR3aa: CASSVATRQGRNQPQHF
CDR3nt: TGTGCCAGCAGCGTAGCTACCCGACAGGGGAGAAATCAGCCCCAGCATTTT

abundance: few
v_gene: TRBV7-8
d_gene: -
j_gene: TRBJ1-3
CDR3aa: CASSLVDPGSHTIYF
CDR3nt: TGTGCCAGCAGCTTAGTAGACCCTGGCTCTCACACCATATATTTT

abundance: few
v_gene: TRBV28
d_gene: TRBD1
j_gene: TRBJ2-5
CDR3aa: CASSSGQGAETQYF
CDR3nt: TGTGCCAGCAGTTCGGGACAGGGGGCAGAGACCCAGTACTTC

abundance: -
v_gene: TRBV20-1
d_gene: TRBD2
j_gene: TRBJ2-1
CDR3aa: CSARGVAGVNEQFF
CDR3nt: TGCAGTGCTAGAGGGGTAGCGGGAGTCAATGAGCAGTTCTTC

abundance: -
v_gene: TRBV28
d_gene: TRBD1
j_gene: TRBJ2-7
CDR3aa: CASSDGGTGVEQYF
CDR3nt: TGTGCCAGCAGTGATGGGGGGACAGGGGTTGAGCAGTACTTC

abundance: -
v_gene: TRBV7-9
d_gene: -
j_gene: TRBJ1-5
CDR3aa: CASSLGQLNQPQHF
CDR3nt: TGTGCCAGCAGCTTAGGCCAGTTGAATCAGCCCCAGCATTTT

abundance: -
v_gene: TRBV9
d_gene: TRBD2
j_gene: TRBJ2-7
CDR3aa: CASSVGLAGYEQYF
CDR3nt: TGTGCCAGCAGCGTAGGACTAGCGGGATACGAGCAGTACTTC

abundance: few
v_gene: TRBV6-5
d_gene: TRBD1
j_gene: TRBJ1-5
CDR3aa: CASSYTNRGGNQPQHF
CDR3nt: TGTGCCAGCAGTTACACGAACAGGGGCGGGAATCAGCCCCAGCATTTT

abundance: -
v_gene: TRBV9
d_gene: TRBD1
j_gene: TRBJ1-2
CDR3aa: CASSGTGVDYGYTF
CDR3nt: TGTGCCAGCAGCGGGACAGGGGTGGACTATGGCTACACCTTC

abundance: few
v_gene: TRBV15
d_gene: -
j_gene: TRBJ2-5
CDR3aa: CATSRDLGLETQYF
CDR3nt: TGTGCCACCAGCAGAGATCTAGGGCTGGAGACCCAGTACTTC

abundance: -
v_gene: TRBV19
d_gene: -
j_gene: TRBJ2-5
CDR3aa: CASSIGRRRPQETQYF
CDR3nt: TGTGCCAGTAGTATAGGACGGCGGAGACCACAAGAGACCCAGTACTTC